These 17 T cell receptor beta chains originate from one sample sequenced in a study of T cell responses to AZD1222 COVID-19 vaccine. Sequencing was performed with immunoSEQ multiplex PCR; in TCRdb, only in-frame clones are kept and a portion is missing. The table has about 130,000 clones, under 95% seen once. The sample in question was peripheral blood, obtained 28 days after the second AZD1222 dose. Source of these receptors: an adult who received the AZD1222 COVID-19 vaccine.

The table lists this clone with a few counts. CDR3 loop: CASSIGATEAFF. The CDR3 nucleotides are TGTGCCAGTAGTATCGGTGCCACTGAAGCTTTCTTT. The genes are TRBV19 and TRBJ1-1; D remains unclear. The CDR3 covers 12 residues. Per germline, CDR1 LNHDA and CDR2 SQIVND (reference sequence). V dropped 3 bases and J dropped 4 bases, with 6 bases sitting between them.

This chain connects TRBV7-9 to TRBJ2-2; D may be TRBD2 (6 bases). V dropped 8 bases and J dropped 4 bases, with 17 bases sitting between them. From germline, CDR1 is SEHNR and CDR2 FQNEAQ (reference sequence). The CDR3 length is 15 residues. Written as DNA, the CDR3 is TGTGCCAGCGCCCAGGCTAGCGTAATCACCGGGGAGCTGTTTTTT. The encoded protein is CASAQASVITGELFF.

This chain uses TRBV13 with TRBJ1-2; D remains unclear. The CDR3 spans 14 residues. Looked up from germline, CDR1 is PRHDT and CDR2 is FYEKMQ (reference sequence). V shed 5 bases and J shed 2 bases, with 12 bases lying between them. Here the CDR3 reads CASSLWEENYGYTF. The CDR3 DNA is TGTGCCAGCAGCCTCTGGGAAGAGAACTATGGCTACACCTTC.

The chain combines TRBV10-3 with TRBJ1-3; D uncertain. Germline CDR1 reads ENHRY; CDR2 reads SYGVKD. The ends were cut back, 10 bases at V and 1 base at J, with 14 bases in the middle. The length of the CDR3 is 14 residues. CDR3 loop: CATGPERSGNTIYF. The CDR3 DNA reads TGTGCCACCGGGCCTGAGAGATCTGGAAACACCATATATTTT.

This clone was observed a few times. The V gene is TRBV18, the J gene TRBJ2-3; tentatively, D is TRBD2 (6 bases). CDR1 is KGHSH, CDR2 LQKENI, per germline. Deletions cut 2 bases from V and 1 base from J, with 13 bases between. CDR3 length equals 16 residues. The CDR3 DNA follows: TGTGCCAGCTCACCATCTATGCCTAGCGGCACAGATACGCAGTATTTT. Encoded protein: CASSPSMPSGTDTQYF.

This chain links TRBV10-3 with TRBJ2-3; unclear D gene. The CDR3 extends over 11 amino acids. The V gene's germline CDR1 is ENHRY and CDR2 SYGVKD. Trimming took off 2 bases at V and 7 bases at J, with 4 bases between the two ends. As DNA, the CDR3 is TGTGCCATCAGTGAGGGGTATACGCAGTATTTT. Translation gives CAISEGYTQYF.

This sequence joins TRBV6-5 and TRBJ1-2, with a tentative D call TRBD1 (5 bases). The CDR3 loop spans 16 amino acids. The germline CDR1 and CDR2 sequences are MNHEY and SVGAGI. Trimming shortened V by 0 bases and J by 1 base, and 12 bases separated the two germline ends. DNA for the CDR3: TGTGCCAGCAGTTACTCGATCAGGGAGGTTAACTATGGCTACACCTTC. Protein sequence: CASSYSIREVNYGYTF.

The V call is TRBV6-2 or TRBV6-3, the J call TRBJ1-5, with no clear D. V lost 2 bases to trimming and J lost 7 bases, with 12 bases between them. CDR3 length: 14 amino acids. CDR1 MNHEY and CDR2 SVGEGT come from the germline V gene. CDR3 nucleotides: TGTGCCAGCAGTTACGCGTCCGGGAGCCAGCCCCAGCATTTT. Protein product: CASSYASGSQPQHF.

The chain couples TRBV2 to TRBJ1-4; 8 positions match TRBD1. CDR1 is SNHLY, CDR2 FYNNEI, per germline. V dropped 4 bases and J dropped 10; count of bases not matched to a gene: 5. This CDR3 is built from 13 residues. The CDR3 sequence: CASSGVGTGKLFF. CDR3 sequence (DNA): TGTGCCAGCAGTGGGGTAGGGACAGGAAAACTGTTTTTT. Looking up the rest from reference TRBV2 and TRBJ1-4 gives the full variable domain: EPEVTQTPSHQVTQMGQEVILRCVPISNHLYFYWYRQILGQKVEFLVSFYNNEISEKSEIFDDQFSVERPDGSNFTLKIRSTKLEDSAMYFCASSGVGTGKLFFGSGTQLSVL.

The chain has TRBV27 and TRBJ2-7, with D unclear. This CDR3 is built from 11 residues. Trimming shortened V by 5 bases and J by 3 bases, and 5 bases separated the two germline ends. CDR1 and CDR2 from the germline V gene are MNHEY and SMNVEV (reference sequence). This CDR3 reads CASSRNYEQYF. The CDR3 region has the DNA TGTGCCAGCAGTAGGAACTACGAGCAGTACTTC.

The chain joins TRBV10-3 to TRBJ2-7; 16 bases map to TRBD2. Germline V gene lookup returns CDR1 ENHRY and CDR2 SYGVKD. The junction had 4 bases not matched to a gene; V was cut back by 2 bases and J by 6 bases. The CDR3 loop spans 16 amino acids. CDR3 amino acids: CAISEAGLAGGREQYF. The CDR3 nucleotides are TGTGCCATCAGTGAGGCGGGACTAGCGGGAGGGCGCGAGCAGTACTTC.

The V call is TRBV7-3, the J call TRBJ2-1; 8 positions agree with TRBD2. The CDR3 sequence is 17 residues long. V dropped 0 bases and J dropped 7; count of bases not matched to a gene: 11. Germline-derived CDR1 and CDR2 are SGHTA and FQGTGA. The CDR3 spells CASSLTFSAGGGNEQFF. The CDR3 bases are TGTGCCAGCAGCTTAACGTTCTCGGCGGGAGGAGGGAATGAGCAGTTCTTC.

The chain is built from TRBV5-6 and TRBJ2-1; weak D call: TRBD2 (6 bases). Per germline, CDR1 SGHDT and CDR2 YYEEEE. V shed 0 bases and J shed 4 bases, with 11 bases lying between them. CDR3 length: 15 amino acids. CDR3 protein: CASSLAGTVYNEQFF. CDR3 coding DNA: TGTGCCAGCAGCTTGGCCGGGACTGTGTACAATGAGCAGTTCTTC. Based on the CDR3 plus reference TRBV5-6 and TRBJ2-1, the full variable domain is DAGVTQSPTHLIKTRGQQVTLRCSPKSGHDTVSWYQQALGQGPQFIFQYYEEEERQRGNFPDRFSGHQFPNYSSELNVNALLLGDSALYLCASSLAGTVYNEQFFGPGTRLTVL.

The J gene is TRBJ2-1, the V gene TRBV6-1; TRBD2 agrees at 10 bases. Trimming at V came to 2 bases and at J to 7 bases, leaving 8 bases not matched to a gene. The CDR3 has 16 residues. Germline loops: CDR1 MNHNS, CDR2 SASEGT. The DNA of the CDR3 is TGTGCCAGCAGTGAAAGGGTAGCGGGAGGAGTAAATGAGCAGTTCTTC. This translates into CASSERVAGGVNEQFF.

The chain carries TRBV7-2 and TRBJ1-2; D is possibly TRBD1 (6 bases). The V gene lost 4 bases and the J gene lost 4 bases, with 7 bases spanning the gap. The germline CDR1 and CDR2 sequences are SGHTA and FQGNSA. The CDR3 is 12 residues long. CDR3 coding DNA: TGTGCCAGCAGCTCGACAGGCTATGGCTACACCTTC. Encoded protein: CASSSTGYGYTF.

CDR3 sequence reads: CAIRRDSGNTEAFF. In nucleotides, the CDR3 is TGTGCCATCAGGAGGGACAGTGGGAACACTGAAGCTTTCTTT. V gene TRBV10-3 combines with J gene TRBJ1-1; 7 bases are shared with TRBD1. This CDR3 has 14 residues. Germline V gives CDR1 ENHRY, CDR2 SYGVKD. Trimming at V came to 6 bases and at J to 1 base, leaving 5 bases not matched to a gene.

The V call is TRBV6-5, the J call TRBJ1-1; 8 bases agree with TRBD1. The V gene end was trimmed by 4 bases and the J gene end by 0 bases; junction bases not matched to a gene: 4. From germline, CDR1 is MNHEY and CDR2 SVGAGI. The CDR3 is made up of 15 amino acids. This chain's CDR3 is CASSFAGGVNTEAFF. The CDR3 DNA sequence: TGTGCCAGCAGTTTCGCAGGGGGCGTGAACACTGAAGCTTTCTTT.